This T cell receptor (beta chain) was captured by sequencing in a study of blood T cell repertoires in COVID-19. The CDR3 length is 12 residues. CDR1 is MDHEN and CDR2 is SYDVKM in the germline V gene. V gave up 8 bases and J gave up 5 bases, with 13 bases separating them. Original processing methods: Cell counts per sample came from amplifying reference gene primers. This table comes from immunoSEQ multiplex PCR, and its TCRdb copy is limited to in-frame clones, with some not included. The D gene and trimming were derived from the DNA, and the V and J assignments and clone size from that table. This sample has around 140,000 clones, with around 80% found just once. The study recruited people aged roughly 18 to 89 years across under 25 US areas. Allocation to cohorts depended on clinical history reported by the participants.

The sequence came from a middle-aged man with acute COVID-19. The chain employs TRBV28 and TRBJ2-7; perhaps TRBD2 as D (5 bases). Sequenced sample: PBMCs or T cells enriched from blood (not recorded which). The CDR3 sequence: CASGLGRDEQYF. DNA for the CDR3: TGTGCCAGCGGGCTAGGGCGGGACGAGCAGTACTTC.